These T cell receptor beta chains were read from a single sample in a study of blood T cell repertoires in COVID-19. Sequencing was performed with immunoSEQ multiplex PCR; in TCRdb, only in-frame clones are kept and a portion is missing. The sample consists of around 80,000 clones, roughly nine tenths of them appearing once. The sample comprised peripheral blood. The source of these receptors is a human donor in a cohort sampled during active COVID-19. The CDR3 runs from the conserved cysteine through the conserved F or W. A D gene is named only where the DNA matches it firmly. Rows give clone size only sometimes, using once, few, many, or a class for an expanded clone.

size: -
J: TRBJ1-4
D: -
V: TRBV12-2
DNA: TGTGCAAGTCGCTTAGCCCCGACAGACTCTAATGAAAAACTGTTTTTT
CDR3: CASRLAPTDSNEKLFF

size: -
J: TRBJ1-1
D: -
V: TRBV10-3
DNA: TGTGCCATCAGTGAGTCGAAACAGAACACTGAAGCTTTCTTT
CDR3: CAISESKQNTEAFF

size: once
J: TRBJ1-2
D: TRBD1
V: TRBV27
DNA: TGTGCCAGCAGAACACAGGGGGGGCTTGTTGGCTACACCTTC
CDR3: CASRTQGGLVGYTF

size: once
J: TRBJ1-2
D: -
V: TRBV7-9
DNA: TGTGCCAGCAGCTTAGATGGGGGGGCCGTTGGCTACACCTTC
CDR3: CASSLDGGAVGYTF

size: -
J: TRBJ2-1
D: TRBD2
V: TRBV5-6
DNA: TGTGCCAGCAGCACGACTAGCGGGGGGGTGTCCTACAATGAGCAGTTCTTC
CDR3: CASSTTSGGVSYNEQFF

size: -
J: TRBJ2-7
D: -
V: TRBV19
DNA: TGTGCCAGTAGCCCCGGGGGAGGAGGCTACGAGCAGTACTTC
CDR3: CASSPGGGGYEQYF

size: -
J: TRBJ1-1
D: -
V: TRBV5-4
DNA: TGTGCCAGCAGCAAAAACAGGGAGGGCACTGAAGCTTTCTTT
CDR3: CASSKNREGTEAFF

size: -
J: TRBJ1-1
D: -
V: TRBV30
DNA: TGTGCCTGGAGTGTACTTTATGGGAGGAACACTGAAGCTTTCTTT
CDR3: CAWSVLYGRNTEAFF

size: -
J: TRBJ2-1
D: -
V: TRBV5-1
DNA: TGCGCCAGCAGCCCACGGCCAGGGAATATCGTCAATGAGCAGTTCTTC
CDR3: CASSPRPGNIVNEQFF

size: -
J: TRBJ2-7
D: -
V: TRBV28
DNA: TGTGCCAGCACTGCCGGACTTGGGAGGTCCTACGAGCAGTACTTC
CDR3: CASTAGLGRSYEQYF

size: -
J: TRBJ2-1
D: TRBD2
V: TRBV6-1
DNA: TGTGCCAGCAGTGAAAGTCCTAGCGGGGGGGCAAATGAGCAGTTCTTC
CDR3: CASSESPSGGANEQFF

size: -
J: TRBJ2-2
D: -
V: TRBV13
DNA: TGTGCCAGCAGCTGGACAGACGGGGAGCTGTTTTTT
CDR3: CASSWTDGELFF

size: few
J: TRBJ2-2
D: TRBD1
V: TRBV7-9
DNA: TGTGCCACCCCGGGACAGCGGAGTGCGAACACCGGGGAGCTGTTTTTT
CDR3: CATPGQRSANTGELFF

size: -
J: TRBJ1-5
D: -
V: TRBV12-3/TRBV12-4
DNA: TGTGCCAGCAGTTTTGGGCCTCAGCCCCAGCATTTT
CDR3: CASSFGPQPQHF

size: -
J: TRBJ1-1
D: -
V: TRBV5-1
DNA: TGCGCCAGCAGCTTGGGGGGCTTGGCGGCCATGAACACTGAAGCTTTCTTT
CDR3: CASSLGGLAAMNTEAFF

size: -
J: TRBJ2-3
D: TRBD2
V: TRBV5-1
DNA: TGCGCCAGCAGCCTAGAGACTAGCGGGGGGGTCACAGATACGCAGTATTTT
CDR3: CASSLETSGGVTDTQYF

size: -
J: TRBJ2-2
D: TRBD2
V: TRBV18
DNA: TGTGCCAGCTCACCGAGGACTAGCGGGGGCACCGGGGAGCTGTTTTTT
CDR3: CASSPRTSGGTGELFF

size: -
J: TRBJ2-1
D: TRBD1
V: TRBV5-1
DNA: TGCGCCAGCAGCGGGGGGACAGGTAGCAATGAGCAGTTCTTC
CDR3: CASSGGTGSNEQFF

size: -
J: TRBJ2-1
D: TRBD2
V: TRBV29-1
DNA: TGCAGCCATGCGGGGGGAACCTCCTACAATGAGCAGTTCTTC
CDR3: CSHAGGTSYNEQFF

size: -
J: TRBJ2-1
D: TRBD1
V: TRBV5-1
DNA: TGCGCCAGCAGCCCCACCGACAGGGGGCACCATGCCGAGCAGTTCTTC
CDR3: CASSPTDRGHHAEQFF

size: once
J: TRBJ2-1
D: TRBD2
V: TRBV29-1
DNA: TGCAGCGTTCCGCGAGATGGCGGGGGGCACAATGAGCAGTTCTTC
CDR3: CSVPRDGGGHNEQFF

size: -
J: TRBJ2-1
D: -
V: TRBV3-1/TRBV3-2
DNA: TGTGCCAGCAGCCAAGATCGTGGCTCCCTAGAGTTCTTC
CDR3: CASSQDRGSLEFF

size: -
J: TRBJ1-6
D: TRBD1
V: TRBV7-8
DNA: TGTGCCAGCAGCCTTCTGACAGGGACCTTAATAATCTCACCCCTCCACTTT
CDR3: CASSLLTGTLIISPLHF

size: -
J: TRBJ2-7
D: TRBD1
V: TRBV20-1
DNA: TGCAGTGCTAGTCCGGGGACAGGGTCTTACGAGCAGTACTTC
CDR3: CSASPGTGSYEQYF

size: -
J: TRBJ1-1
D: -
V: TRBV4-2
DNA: TGTGCCAGCAGCCAAGATAGTGGTATCTTGAACACTGAAGCTTTCTTT
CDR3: CASSQDSGILNTEAFF

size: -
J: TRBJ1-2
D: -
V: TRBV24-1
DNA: TGTGCCACCAGTGAGTATGGACAGAGCTATGGCTACACCTTC
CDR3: CATSEYGQSYGYTF

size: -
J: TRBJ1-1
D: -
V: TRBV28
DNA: TGTGCCAGCAGCCCCTCGAGGGAAATGAACACTGAAGCTTTCTTT
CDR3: CASSPSREMNTEAFF

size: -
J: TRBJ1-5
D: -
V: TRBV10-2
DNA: TGCGCCAGCAGTGATAGAACTAGCAATCAGCCCCAGCATTTT
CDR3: CASSDRTSNQPQHF

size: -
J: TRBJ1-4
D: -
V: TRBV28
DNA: TGTGCCAGCAGGCTAGGAAGGTTTGAAAAACTGTTTTTT
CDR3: CASRLGRFEKLFF

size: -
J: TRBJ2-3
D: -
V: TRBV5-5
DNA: TGTGCCAGCAGCTTGGCCCCAGGGGGCACAGATACGCAGTATTTT
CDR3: CASSLAPGGTDTQYF

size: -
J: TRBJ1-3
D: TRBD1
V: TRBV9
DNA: TGTGCCAGCAGCCCCCAAGGGACAGCTGGAAACACCATATATTTT
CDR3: CASSPQGTAGNTIYF

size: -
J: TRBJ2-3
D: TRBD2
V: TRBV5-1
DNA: TGCGCCAGCAGCTTGGCTCGCCAGACTAGCGGGCCCCTCACAGATACGCAGTATTTT
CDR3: CASSLARQTSGPLTDTQYF

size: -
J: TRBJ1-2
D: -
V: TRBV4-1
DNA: TGCGCCAGCAGCCGCTCAGGGGTTGACTATGGCTACACCTTC
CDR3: CASSRSGVDYGYTF

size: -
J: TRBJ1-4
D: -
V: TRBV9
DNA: TGTGCCAGCAGCCCAAGGGGGGGAGTGACTAATGAAAAACTGTTTTTT
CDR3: CASSPRGGVTNEKLFF

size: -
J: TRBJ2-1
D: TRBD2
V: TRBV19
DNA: TGTGCCAGTATACCAACCGGGGGGGGGATCCACAATGAGCAGTTCTTC
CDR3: CASIPTGGGIHNEQFF

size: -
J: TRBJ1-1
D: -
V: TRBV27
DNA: TGTGCCAGCAGCAACATGGGGGGACGGGAGAATGAAGCTTTCTTT
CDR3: CASSNMGGRENEAFF

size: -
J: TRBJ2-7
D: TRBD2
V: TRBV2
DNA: TGTGCCAGCAGTGTGACTAGCGGGGGGGGTTCCTTCTCCTACGAGCAGTACTTC
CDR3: CASSVTSGGGSFSYEQYF

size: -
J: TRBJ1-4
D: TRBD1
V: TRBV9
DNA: TGTGCCAGCAGCGGAACCTTACAGGGGGCAACTAATGAAAAACTGTTTTTT
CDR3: CASSGTLQGATNEKLFF

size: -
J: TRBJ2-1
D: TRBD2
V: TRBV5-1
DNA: TGCGCCAGCAGCTTGGCGGCTCTTGGGCGGCTAGCGGAGAGCTCCTACAATGAGCAGTTCTTC
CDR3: CASSLAALGRLAESSYNEQFF

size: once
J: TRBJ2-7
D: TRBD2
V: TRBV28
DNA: TGTGCCAGCACTGGGGCGGGAGCTGGCCACGAGCAGTACTTC
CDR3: CASTGAGAGHEQYF

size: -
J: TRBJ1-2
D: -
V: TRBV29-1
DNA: TGCAGCGTTCGCGGAGGGGTGGGCTATGGCTACACCTTC
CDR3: CSVRGGVGYGYTF

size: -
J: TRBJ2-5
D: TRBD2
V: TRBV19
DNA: TGTGCCAGTAGTAAGACTAGCGGGAGGCAAGAGACCCAGTACTTC
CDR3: CASSKTSGRQETQYF